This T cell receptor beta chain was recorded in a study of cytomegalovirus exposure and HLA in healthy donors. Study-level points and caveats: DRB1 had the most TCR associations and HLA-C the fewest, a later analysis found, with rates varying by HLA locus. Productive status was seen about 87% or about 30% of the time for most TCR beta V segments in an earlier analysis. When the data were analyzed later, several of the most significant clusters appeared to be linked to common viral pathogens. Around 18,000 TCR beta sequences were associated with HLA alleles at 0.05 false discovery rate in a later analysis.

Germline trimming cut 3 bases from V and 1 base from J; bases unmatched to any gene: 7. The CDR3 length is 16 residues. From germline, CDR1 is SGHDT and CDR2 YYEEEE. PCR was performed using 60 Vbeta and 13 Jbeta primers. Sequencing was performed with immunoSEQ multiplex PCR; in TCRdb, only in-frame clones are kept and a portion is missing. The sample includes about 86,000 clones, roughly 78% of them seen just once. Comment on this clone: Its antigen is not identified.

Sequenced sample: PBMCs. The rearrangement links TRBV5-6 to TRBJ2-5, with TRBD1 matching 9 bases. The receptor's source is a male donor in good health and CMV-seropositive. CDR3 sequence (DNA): TGTGCCAGCAGCTCGGCCGGGACAGGGTTCCAAGAGACCCAGTACTTC. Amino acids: CASSSAGTGFQETQYF.